The text below deals with one T cell receptor beta chain. This specimen comes from a study of PD-L1 blockade in urothelial cancer. Study as a whole: In the patient group, most of the roughly 30 were males with bladder-origin urothelial cancer. The analyses of blood took place 3 weeks (second dose) and 6 weeks after treatment start.

The germline CDR1 and CDR2 sequences are SGHRS and YFSETQ. Germline trimming cut 0 bases from V and 1 base from J; bases unmatched to any gene: 1. CDR3 length: 15 amino acids. Pretreatment and on-treatment samples were taken, numbering 1 to 8 per patient. The repertoire was sequenced with immunoSEQ multiplex PCR; TCRdb's copy has only in-frame clones and lacks some. The table shows under 100,000 clones, with about 80% occurring only once. This specimen consisted of PBMCs, obtained around atezolizumab (anti-PD-L1) treatment. This chain links TRBV5-1 with TRBJ2-5; 9 nucleotides line up with TRBD1. The source of this sequence is a man aged 65 to 85 with urothelial cancer. The CDR3 loop is CASSLEGQGQETQYF. CDR3 nucleotides: TGCGCCAGCAGCTTGGAGGGACAGGGCCAAGAGACCCAGTACTTC.